The 7 T cell receptor beta chains below come from one sample, sequenced in a study of T-cell memory formation after mild COVID-19. Via MiXCR, TCRdb re-called the 5' RACE reads, giving one row per CDR3 protein. The sample contains under 600,000 distinct CDR3 sequences, roughly a fifth of which appear only once. The sequenced sample was PBMCs or a T cell subset sorted from them (not recorded which). These receptors all stem from an adult woman who had mild COVID-19 (a few samples of this study predate the infection). Cell type and time point are not known.

Many counts were recorded for this clonotype. V is TRBV12-3 or TRBV12-4 and J is TRBJ2-3, with 9 bases fitting TRBD1. V was clipped by 1 base and J by 6 bases; unmatched bases: 11. The CDR3 has 17 residues. The CDR3 here is CASSLGGTGTGADTQYF. In DNA, the CDR3 is TGTGCCAGCAGTTTAGGAGGGACAGGGACCGGCGCGGATACGCAGTATTTT.

In its sample, this clonotype was seen a few times. This chain connects TRBV7-2 to TRBJ1-3; D may be TRBD1 (5 bases). The CDR3 spans 13 residues. V gave up 3 bases and J gave up 5 bases, with 8 bases separating them. In germline, CDR1 is SGHTA, CDR2 FQGNSA. CDR3 residues: CASSFEGRNTIYF. CDR3 DNA: TGTGCCAGCAGCTTTGAGGGGAGAAACACCATATATTTT.

This chain uses TRBV20-1 with TRBJ2-7, with D hard to call. V was pared by 1 base and J by 2 bases, with 9 bases between. Germline-derived CDR1 and CDR2 are DFQATT and SNEGSKA (reference sequence). The CDR3 has 13 amino acids. The CDR3 bases are TGCAGTGCTAGAGGACGTCTGGCCTACGAGCAGTACTTC. It yields the protein CSARGRLAYEQYF.

This clonotype was detected only a few times. The genes are TRBV29-1 and TRBJ1-1, with unresolved D. The CDR3 sequence is 12 residues long. Germline V gives CDR1 SQVTM, CDR2 ANQGSEA. V shed 7 bases and J shed 3 bases, with 12 bases lying between them. In nucleotides, the CDR3 is TGCAGCGCTCTCTCGGGGTACACTGAAGCTTTCTTT. This encodes CSALSGYTEAFF.

This clonotype has at least ten counts. This chain connects TRBV12-3 or TRBV12-4 to TRBJ1-3; TRBD1 is a possible D gene (5 bases). CDR3 length equals 15 residues. Trimming cost V 3 bases and J 3 bases, with 12 bases left between them. In DNA form, the CDR3 reads TGTGCCAGCAGTTTGGGGGAGATAAGTGGAAACACCATATATTTT. Translation gives CASSLGEISGNTIYF.

The CDR3 here is CASSQDLWGIGYGYTF. The CDR3 DNA is TGCGCCAGCAGCCAAGATCTCTGGGGAATAGGGTATGGCTACACCTTC. The chain uses TRBV4-3 and TRBJ1-2; D gene unclear. The CDR3 totals 16 residues. The V gene lost 0 bases and the J gene lost 5 bases, with 16 bases spanning the gap. Germline V lookup: CDR1 LGHNA, CDR2 YSLEER.

This chain links TRBV6-6 with TRBJ1-2, with D unresolved. Per the germline V gene, CDR1 is MNHNY and CDR2 is SVGAGI (reference sequence). The V end lost 3 bases, the J end lost 2 bases, and 10 bases lay between the germline ends. The CDR3 is 14 amino acids. The CDR3 loop reads CASSYLPSNYGYTF. The CDR3 coding sequence is TGTGCCAGCAGTTATCTACCTTCCAACTATGGCTACACCTTC.